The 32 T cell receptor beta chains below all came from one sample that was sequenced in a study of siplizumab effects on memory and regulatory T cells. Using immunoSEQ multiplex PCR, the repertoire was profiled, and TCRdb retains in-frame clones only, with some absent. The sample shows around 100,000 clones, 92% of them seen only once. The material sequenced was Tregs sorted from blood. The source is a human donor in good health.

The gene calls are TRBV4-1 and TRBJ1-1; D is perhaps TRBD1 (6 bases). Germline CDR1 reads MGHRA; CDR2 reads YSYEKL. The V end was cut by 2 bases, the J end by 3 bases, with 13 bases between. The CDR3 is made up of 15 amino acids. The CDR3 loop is CASSQTRGGDTEAFF. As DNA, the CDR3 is TGCGCCAGCAGCCAAACCAGGGGTGGGGACACTGAAGCTTTCTTT.

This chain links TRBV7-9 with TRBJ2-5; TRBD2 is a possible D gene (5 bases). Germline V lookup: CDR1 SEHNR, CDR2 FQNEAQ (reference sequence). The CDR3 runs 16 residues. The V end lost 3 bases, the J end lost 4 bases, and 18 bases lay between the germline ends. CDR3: CASSLITSLGRETQYF. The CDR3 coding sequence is TGTGCCAGCAGCTTGATAACTAGTCTGGGGAGAGAGACCCAGTACTTC.

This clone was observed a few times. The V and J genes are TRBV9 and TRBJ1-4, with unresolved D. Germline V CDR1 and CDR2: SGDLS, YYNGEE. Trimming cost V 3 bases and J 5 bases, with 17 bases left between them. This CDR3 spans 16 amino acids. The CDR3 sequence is CASSARPRSSNEKLFF. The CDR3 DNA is TGTGCCAGCAGCGCCCGCCCGCGCAGCTCCAATGAAAAACTGTTTTTT. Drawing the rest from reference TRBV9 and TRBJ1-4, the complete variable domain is DSGVTQTPKHLITATGQRVTLRCSPRSGDLSVYWYQQSLDQGLQFLIQYYNGEERAKGNILERFSAQQFPDLHSELNLSSLELGDSALYFCASSARPRSSNEKLFFGSGTQLSVL.

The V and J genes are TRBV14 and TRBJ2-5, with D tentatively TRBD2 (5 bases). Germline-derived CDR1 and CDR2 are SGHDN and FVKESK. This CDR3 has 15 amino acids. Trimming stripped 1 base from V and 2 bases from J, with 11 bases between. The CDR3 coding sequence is TGTGCCAGCAGCCAAGCCGGACTGCCTCAAGAGACCCAGTACTTC. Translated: CASSQAGLPQETQYF.

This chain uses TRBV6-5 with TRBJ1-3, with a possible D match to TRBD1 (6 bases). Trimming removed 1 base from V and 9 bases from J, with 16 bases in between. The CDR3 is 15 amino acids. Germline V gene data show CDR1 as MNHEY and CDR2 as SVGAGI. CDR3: CASSYYRASSSTIYF. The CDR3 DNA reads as TGTGCCAGCAGTTACTACAGGGCCTCCTCTAGCACCATATATTTT.

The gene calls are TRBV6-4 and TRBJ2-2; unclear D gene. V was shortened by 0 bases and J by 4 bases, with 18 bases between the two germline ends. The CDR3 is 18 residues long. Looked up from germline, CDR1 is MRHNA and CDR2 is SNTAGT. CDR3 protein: CASSDSKPVGPRTGELFF. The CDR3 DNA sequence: TGTGCCAGCAGTGACTCGAAGCCAGTCGGTCCTCGCACCGGGGAGCTGTTTTTT.

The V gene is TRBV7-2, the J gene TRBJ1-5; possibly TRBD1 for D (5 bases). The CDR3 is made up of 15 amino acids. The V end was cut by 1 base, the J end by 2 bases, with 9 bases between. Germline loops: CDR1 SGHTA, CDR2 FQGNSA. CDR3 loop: CASSLGGGRNQPQHF. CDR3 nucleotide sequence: TGTGCCAGCAGCTTAGGCGGGGGACGCAATCAGCCCCAGCATTTT.

Here the CDR3 DNA reads TGTGCCAGCAGCGCGGTAGCGGGGTACACAGATACGCAGTATTTT. Translated: CASSAVAGYTDTQYF. The chain joins TRBV9 to TRBJ2-3, with 8 bases fitting TRBD2. V shed 3 bases and J 2 bases; nucleotides not matched to a gene: 5. From germline, CDR1 is SGDLS and CDR2 YYNGEE. The CDR3 is 15 amino acids.

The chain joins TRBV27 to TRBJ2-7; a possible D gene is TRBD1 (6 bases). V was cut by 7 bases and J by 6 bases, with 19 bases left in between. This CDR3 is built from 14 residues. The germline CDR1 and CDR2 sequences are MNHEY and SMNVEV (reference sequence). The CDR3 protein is CASKRGSLLGEQYF. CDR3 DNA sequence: TGTGCCAGCAAAAGGGGGTCATTGTTGGGCGAGCAGTACTTC.

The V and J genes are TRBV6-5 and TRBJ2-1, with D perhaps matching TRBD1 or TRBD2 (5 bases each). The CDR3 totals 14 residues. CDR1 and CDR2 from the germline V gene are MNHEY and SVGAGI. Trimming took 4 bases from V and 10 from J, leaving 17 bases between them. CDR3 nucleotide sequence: TGTGCCAGCAGTTTAGACCGGGACGTGGACGAGCAGTTCTTC. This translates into CASSLDRDVDEQFF.

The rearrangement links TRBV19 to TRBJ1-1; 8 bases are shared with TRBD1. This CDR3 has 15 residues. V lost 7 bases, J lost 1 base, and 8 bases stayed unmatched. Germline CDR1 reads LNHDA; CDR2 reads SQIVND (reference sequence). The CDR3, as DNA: TGTGCCAGTAAAGGGACAGGACCCTCGAACACTGAAGCTTTCTTT. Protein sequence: CASKGTGPSNTEAFF. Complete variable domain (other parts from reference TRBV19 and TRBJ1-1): DGGITQSPKYLFRKEGQNVTLSCEQNLNHDAMYWYRQDPGQGLRLIYYSQIVNDFQKGDIAEGYSVSREKKESFPLTVTSAQKNPTAFYLCASKGTGPSNTEAFFGQGTRLTVV.

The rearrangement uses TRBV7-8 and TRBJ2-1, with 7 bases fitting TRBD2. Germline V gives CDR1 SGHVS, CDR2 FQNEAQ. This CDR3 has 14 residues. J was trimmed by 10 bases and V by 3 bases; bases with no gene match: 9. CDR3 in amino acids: CASSLGGSSGEQFF. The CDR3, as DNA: TGTGCCAGCAGCTTGGGCGGGAGTTCGGGGGAGCAGTTCTTC.

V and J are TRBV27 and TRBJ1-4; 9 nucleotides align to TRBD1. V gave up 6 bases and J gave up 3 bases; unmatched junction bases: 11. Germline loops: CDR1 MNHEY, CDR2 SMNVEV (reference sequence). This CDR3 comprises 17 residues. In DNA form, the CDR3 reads TGTGCCAGCAGGTCCGGGACAGGGAGGCCATCTAATGAAAAACTGTTTTTT. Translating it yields CASRSGTGRPSNEKLFF.

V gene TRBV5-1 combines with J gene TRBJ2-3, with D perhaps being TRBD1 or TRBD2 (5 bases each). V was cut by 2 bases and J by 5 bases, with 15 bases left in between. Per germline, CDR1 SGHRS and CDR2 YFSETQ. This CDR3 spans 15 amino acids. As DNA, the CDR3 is TGCGCCAGCAGCTTTCGGGCAGGGAGTCAAGATACGCAGTATTTT. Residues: CASSFRAGSQDTQYF.

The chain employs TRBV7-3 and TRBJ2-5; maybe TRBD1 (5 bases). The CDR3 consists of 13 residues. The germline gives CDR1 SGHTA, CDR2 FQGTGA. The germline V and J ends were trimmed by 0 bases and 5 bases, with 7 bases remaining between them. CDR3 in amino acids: CASSLTGHETQYF. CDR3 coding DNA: TGTGCCAGCAGCTTAACGGGGCACGAGACCCAGTACTTC.

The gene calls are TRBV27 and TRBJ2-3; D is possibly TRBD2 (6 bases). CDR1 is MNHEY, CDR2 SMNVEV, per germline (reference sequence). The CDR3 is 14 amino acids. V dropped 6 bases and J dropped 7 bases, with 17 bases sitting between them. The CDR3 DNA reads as TGTGCCAGCAGAGTGGGAGGCAGGCCTTATACGCAGTATTTT. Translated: CASRVGGRPYTQYF.

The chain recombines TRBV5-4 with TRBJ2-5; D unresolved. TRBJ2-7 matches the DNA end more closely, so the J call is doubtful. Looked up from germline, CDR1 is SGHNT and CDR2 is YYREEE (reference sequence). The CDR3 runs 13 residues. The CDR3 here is CASSPAPIREQYF. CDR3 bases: TGTGCCAGCAGCCCGGCCCCTATACGCGAGCAGTACTTC.

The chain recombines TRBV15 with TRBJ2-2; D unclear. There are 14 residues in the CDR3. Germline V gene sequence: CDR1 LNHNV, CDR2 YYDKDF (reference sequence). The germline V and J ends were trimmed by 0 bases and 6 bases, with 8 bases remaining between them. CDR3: CATSREVRAGELFF. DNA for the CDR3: TGTGCCACCAGCAGAGAGGTTCGGGCCGGGGAGCTGTTTTTT.

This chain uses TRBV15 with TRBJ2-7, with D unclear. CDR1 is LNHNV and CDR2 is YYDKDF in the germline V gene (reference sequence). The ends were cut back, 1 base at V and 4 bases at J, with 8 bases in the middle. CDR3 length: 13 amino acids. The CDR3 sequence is CATSRVVGYEQYF. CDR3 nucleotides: TGTGCCACCAGCAGAGTCGTAGGTTACGAGCAGTACTTC.

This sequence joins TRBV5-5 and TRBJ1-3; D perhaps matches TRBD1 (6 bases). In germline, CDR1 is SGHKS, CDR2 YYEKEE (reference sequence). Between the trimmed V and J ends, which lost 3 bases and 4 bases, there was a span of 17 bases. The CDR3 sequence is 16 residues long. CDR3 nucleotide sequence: TGTGCCAGCAGCTGGACTAAGGAGGGGGTCGGAAACACCATATATTTT. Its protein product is CASSWTKEGVGNTIYF.

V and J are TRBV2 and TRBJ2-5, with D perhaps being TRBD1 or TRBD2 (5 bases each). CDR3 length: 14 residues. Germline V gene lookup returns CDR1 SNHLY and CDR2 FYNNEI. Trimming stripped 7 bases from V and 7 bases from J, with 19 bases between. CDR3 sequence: CASMGRDLSGTQYF. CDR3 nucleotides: TGTGCCAGCATGGGAAGGGACCTGTCGGGGACCCAGTACTTC.

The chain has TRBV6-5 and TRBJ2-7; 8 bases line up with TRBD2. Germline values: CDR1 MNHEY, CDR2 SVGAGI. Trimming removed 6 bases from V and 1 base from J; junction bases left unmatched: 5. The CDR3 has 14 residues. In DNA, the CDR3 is TGTGCCAGCAGCAGCGGGAGTGGTTCCTACGAGCAGTACTTC. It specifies CASSSGSGSYEQYF.

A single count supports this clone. The CDR3 bases are TGTGCCAGCAGTTACCCGGGGGCCCCCTACGAGCAGTACTTC. It translates to CASSYPGAPYEQYF. The chain links TRBV6-5 to TRBJ2-7, with D possibly called TRBD1 or TRBD2 (6 bases each). This CDR3 has 14 residues. Germline assignment: CDR1 MNHEY and CDR2 SVGAGI. V was trimmed by 2 bases and J by 2 bases, leaving 10 bases between them.

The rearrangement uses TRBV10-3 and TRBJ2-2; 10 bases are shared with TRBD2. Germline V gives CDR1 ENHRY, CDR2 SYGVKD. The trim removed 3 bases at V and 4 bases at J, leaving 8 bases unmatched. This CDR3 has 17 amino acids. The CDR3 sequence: CAISDELAGAGTGELFF. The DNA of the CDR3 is TGTGCCATCAGTGACGAGCTAGCGGGAGCGGGCACCGGGGAGCTGTTTTTT.

The chain's CDR3 is CASSDPLTTQYF. The CDR3 bases are TGTGCCAGCAGTGATCCCCTAACCACGCAGTATTTT. V and J are TRBV6-1 and TRBJ2-3, with D unclear. V was clipped by 3 bases and J by 9 bases, with 10 bases between them. The germline V gene encodes CDR1 MNHNS and CDR2 SASEGT. There are 12 residues in the CDR3.

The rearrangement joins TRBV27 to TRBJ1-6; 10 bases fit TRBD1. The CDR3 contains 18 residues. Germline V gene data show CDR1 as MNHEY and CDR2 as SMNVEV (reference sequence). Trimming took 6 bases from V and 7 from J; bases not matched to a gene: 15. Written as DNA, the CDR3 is TGTGCCAGCAGGGAACCCCCCGGGACAGGGGCAAAGAATTCACCCCTCCACTTT. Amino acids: CASREPPGTGAKNSPLHF.

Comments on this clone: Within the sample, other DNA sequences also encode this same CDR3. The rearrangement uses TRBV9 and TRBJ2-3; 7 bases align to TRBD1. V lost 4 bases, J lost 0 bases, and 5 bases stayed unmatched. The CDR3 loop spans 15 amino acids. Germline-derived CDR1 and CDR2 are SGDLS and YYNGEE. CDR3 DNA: TGTGCCAGCAGCCCAGGGGGTACCAGCACAGATACGCAGTATTTT. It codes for CASSPGGTSTDTQYF.

The CDR3 DNA reads as TGTGCCAGCAGTTTCCCGGGGCTACAGCAGTTCTTC. Its protein is CASSFPGLQQFF. The rearrangement uses TRBV28 and TRBJ2-1; D may match TRBD1 or TRBD2 (5 bases each). CDR1 and CDR2 (germline): MDHEN, SYDVKM. This CDR3 spans 12 amino acids. Trimming stripped 3 bases from V and 11 bases from J, with 11 bases between. The whole variable domain, filled in from reference TRBV28 and TRBJ2-1, reads DVKVTQSSRYLVKRTGEKVFLECVQDMDHENMFWYRQDPGLGLRLIYFSYDVKMKEKGDIPEGYSVSREKKERFSLILESASTNQTSMYLCASSFPGLQQFFGPGTRLTVL.

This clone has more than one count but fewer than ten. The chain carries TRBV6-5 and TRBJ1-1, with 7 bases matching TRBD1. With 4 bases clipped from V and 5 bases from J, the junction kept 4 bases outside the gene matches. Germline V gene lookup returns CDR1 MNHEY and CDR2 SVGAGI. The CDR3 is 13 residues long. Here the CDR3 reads CASSSRGLTEAFF. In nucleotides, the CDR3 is TGTGCCAGCAGTTCAAGGGGGCTTACTGAAGCTTTCTTT.

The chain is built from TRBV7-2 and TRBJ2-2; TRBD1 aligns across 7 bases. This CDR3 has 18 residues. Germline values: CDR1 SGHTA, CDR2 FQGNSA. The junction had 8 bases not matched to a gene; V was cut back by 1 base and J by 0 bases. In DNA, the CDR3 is TGTGCCAGCAGCTTAGTTTTTAGGGGGACAGCGAACACCGGGGAGCTGTTTTTT. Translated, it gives CASSLVFRGTANTGELFF.

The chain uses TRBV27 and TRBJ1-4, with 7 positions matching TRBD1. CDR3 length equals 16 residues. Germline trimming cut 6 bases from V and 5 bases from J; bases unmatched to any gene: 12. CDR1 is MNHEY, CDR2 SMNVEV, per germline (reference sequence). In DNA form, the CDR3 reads TGTGCCAGCAGCTCTTCTCAGGACAGGCCCAATGAAAAACTGTTTTTT. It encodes CASSSSQDRPNEKLFF.

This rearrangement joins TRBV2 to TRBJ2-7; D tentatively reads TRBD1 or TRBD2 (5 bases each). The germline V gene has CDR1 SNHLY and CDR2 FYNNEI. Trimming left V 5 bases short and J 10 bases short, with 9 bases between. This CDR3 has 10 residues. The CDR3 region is CASSYGDQYF. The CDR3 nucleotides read TGTGCCAGCAGTTACGGGGACCAGTACTTC.